This TCR beta chain emerged from a study of blood T cell repertoires in COVID-19. Study-level information: Italy, Spain and the United States were the sources of the convalescent and acute COVID-19 samples. T cells, B-cell-depleted T cells, or PBMCs provided the cDNA or gDNA that served as material.

Per the study methods: Estimates of nucleated cell counts were drawn from the amplification of reference gene primers. TCRdb's table, derived via immunoSEQ multiplex PCR, lists solely in-frame clones and lacks some. V, J and clone size derive from that table, while D and trimming were established from the DNA sequence. The table records about 490,000 clones, approximately 85% of them present only once. CDR3 length: 14 amino acids. CDR1 and CDR2 (germline): LNHDA, SQIVND (reference sequence). V was cut by 0 bases and J by 8 bases, with 13 bases left in between. The sequenced sample was peripheral blood. This sequence was found in a human donor in a cohort sampled during active COVID-19. The rearrangement links TRBV19 to TRBJ1-1; no reliable D call. CDR3 sequence: CASSIDDPVQEAFF. DNA for the CDR3: TGTGCCAGTAGTATAGATGATCCAGTACAAGAAGCTTTCTTT.